Following are 3 T cell receptor beta chains from one sample sequenced in a study of T-cell memory formation after mild COVID-19. TCRdb reprocessed the 5' RACE reads with MiXCR, giving one entry per CDR3 protein. Altogether about 180,000 distinct CDR3 sequences are present, about a fifth being singletons, with the ten largest covering 3% to 4%. The sequenced sample was PBMCs or a T cell subset sorted from them (not recorded which). These receptors all stem from a man in his late teens or twenties who had mild COVID-19 (a few samples of this study predate the infection). Cell type and time point are not known.

This chain links TRBV2 with TRBJ2-5; tentatively, D is TRBD1 (5 bases). The CDR3 runs 17 residues. Per the germline V gene, CDR1 is SNHLY and CDR2 is FYNNEI. V was cut by 6 bases and J by 0 bases, with 20 bases left in between. The CDR3 spells CASRETLTARYQETQYF. CDR3 DNA sequence: TGTGCCAGCAGGGAGACCCTGACAGCCCGATACCAAGAGACCCAGTACTTC. Full variable domain (outside the CDR3, taken from reference TRBV2 and TRBJ2-5): EPEVTQTPSHQVTQMGQEVILRCVPISNHLYFYWYRQILGQKVEFLVSFYNNEISEKSEIFDDQFSVERPDGSNFTLKIRSTKLEDSAMYFCASRETLTARYQETQYFGPGTRLLVL.

The V gene is TRBV7-2, the J gene TRBJ2-6; a possible D gene is TRBD1 (5 bases). Germline V CDR1 and CDR2: SGHTA, FQGNSA. V was clipped by 5 bases and J by 1 base, with 18 bases between them. This CDR3 has 18 amino acids. The CDR3 DNA is TGTGCCAGCAGCCTAAGCCGACAGTCCGGTTCTGGGGCCAACGTCCTGACTTTC. This sequence encodes CASSLSRQSGSGANVLTF.

The genes are TRBV7-2 and TRBJ2-1, with D unresolved. The length of the CDR3 is 14 residues. V lost 5 bases to trimming and J lost 9 bases, with 17 bases between them. Per germline, CDR1 SGHTA and CDR2 FQGNSA. DNA of the CDR3: TGTGCCAGCAGCCCCCGGCACAATCCCCGTGAGCAGTTCTTC. This encodes CASSPRHNPREQFF.